Listed below are T cell receptor beta chains from one sample, sequenced in a study of blood T cell repertoires in COVID-19. Measured with immunoSEQ multiplex PCR; TCRdb has only the in-frame clones, and not every one. This sample has about 100,000 clones, with 84% found just once. Sequenced input: peripheral blood. These receptors originate from a man in his sixties with acute or convalescent COVID-19. The CDR3 runs from the conserved cysteine through the conserved F or W. The D gene is left open where the match is weak. The size of a clone is reported for some rows only, either as once, few or many, or as a class for expanded clones.

d_call	v_call	clone_size	j_call	cdr3_aa	cdr3_nt
TRBD1	TRBV5-6	once	TRBJ2-7	CASSWGSDRSYEQYF	TGTGCCAGCAGCTGGGGCTCGGACAGGTCCTACGAGCAGTACTTC
TRBD1	TRBV19	-	TRBJ1-5	CASSSTGGGDQPQHF	TGTGCCAGTAGTTCGACAGGGGGCGGGGATCAGCCCCAGCATTTT
-	TRBV28	-	TRBJ2-7	CASSRGYEQYF	TGTGCCAGCAGTCGCGGGTACGAGCAGTACTTC
TRBD2	TRBV5-1	-	TRBJ2-3	CASSLGGLAGTDTQYF	TGCGCCAGCAGCTTGGGAGGACTAGCGGGCACAGATACGCAGTATTTT
TRBD2	TRBV4-3	-	TRBJ2-4	CASSQEPSGTPGGNIQYF	TGCGCCAGCAGCCAAGAGCCTAGCGGGACCCCCGGGGGAAACATTCAGTACTTC
TRBD1	TRBV5-1	few	TRBJ1-3	CASSLGTVGNTIYF	TGCGCCAGCAGCCTTGGGACAGTAGGAAACACCATATATTTT
-	TRBV15	-	TRBJ2-3	CATTEAAASTDTQYF	TGTGCCACCACCGAGGCGGCAGCTAGCACAGATACGCAGTATTTT
-	TRBV29-1	-	TRBJ2-3	CSVETGGALTDTQYF	TGCAGCGTTGAAACTGGCGGGGCCCTCACAGATACGCAGTATTTT
TRBD2	TRBV11-2	-	TRBJ2-7	CASSQGTSGSRYEQYF	TGTGCCAGCAGCCAAGGGACTAGCGGTTCAAGGTACGAGCAGTACTTC
-	TRBV6-2/TRBV6-3	-	TRBJ2-7	CASSYALGPYEQYF	TGTGCCAGCAGTTACGCGCTAGGTCCCTACGAGCAGTACTTC
TRBD1	TRBV3-1/TRBV3-2	-	TRBJ2-6	CASSPTQGAGANVLTF	TGTGCCAGCAGCCCAACCCAGGGGGCTGGGGCCAACGTCCTGACTTTC
-	TRBV29-1	-	TRBJ2-5	CSYTGMETQYF	TGCAGCTACACAGGGATGGAGACCCAGTACTTC
-	TRBV5-6	-	TRBJ2-1	CASSSLRGTHNEQFF	TGTGCCAGCAGCTCCCTCCGCGGGACGCACAATGAGCAGTTCTTC
TRBD2	TRBV6-5	-	TRBJ2-3	CASSYRGGRSGGTQYF	TGTGCCAGCAGTTACAGGGGCGGGAGGTCCGGGGGTACGCAGTATTTT
TRBD1	TRBV2	-	TRBJ1-6	CASSVLTGYNSPLHF	TGTGCCAGCAGTGTCCTGACAGGGTATAATTCACCCCTCCACTTT
-	TRBV28	few	TRBJ1-1	CASSQTGENTEAFF	TGTGCCAGCAGTCAGACAGGCGAGAACACTGAAGCTTTCTTT
TRBD1	TRBV7-9	once	TRBJ1-1	CASRPGQGSTEAFF	TGTGCCAGCAGGCCGGGACAGGGGAGCACTGAAGCTTTCTTT
-	TRBV6-5	-	TRBJ1-5	CASTVLSRQPQHF	TGTGCCAGCACCGTTTTGTCCAGGCAGCCCCAGCATTTT
TRBD2	TRBV5-4	-	TRBJ2-5	CASRPGGTSGPQETQYF	TGTGCCAGCAGGCCCGGTGGGACTAGCGGACCACAAGAGACCCAGTACTTC
TRBD1	TRBV24-1	-	TRBJ2-3	CATSPGQGRTDTQYF	TGTGCCACCAGTCCCGGACAGGGAAGGACAGATACGCAGTATTTT
-	TRBV19	-	TRBJ2-1	CASSSRQTNNEQFF	TGTGCCAGTAGTTCCCGACAGACAAACAATGAGCAGTTCTTC
TRBD1	TRBV3-1/TRBV3-2	once	TRBJ1-2	CASSQGGTGGYTF	TGTGCCAGCAGCCAAGGGGGGACAGGCGGCTACACCTTC
TRBD2	TRBV5-1	-	TRBJ2-3	CASKEGTSFPTDTQYF	TGCGCCAGTAAAGAAGGGACTAGCTTCCCCACAGATACGCAGTATTTT
TRBD1	TRBV12-5	-	TRBJ1-2	CASGFTGTAFRAYGYTF	TGTGCTAGTGGTTTCACCGGGACAGCATTTAGGGCCTACGGCTACACCTTC
-	TRBV4-3	-	TRBJ2-1	CASSHQGYNEQFF	TGCGCCAGCAGCCATCAGGGCTACAATGAGCAGTTCTTC
TRBD2	TRBV14	-	TRBJ2-3	CASSQGLGVDAQYF	TGTGCCAGCAGCCAGGGACTAGGGGTTGATGCGCAGTATTTT
TRBD1	TRBV3-1/TRBV3-2	few	TRBJ1-6	CASSQPGQGDSPLHF	TGTGCCAGCAGCCAACCGGGACAGGGGGATTCACCCCTCCACTTT
TRBD1	TRBV5-1	-	TRBJ1-4	CASSSQGVSEKLFF	TGCGCCAGCAGCTCACAGGGGGTTAGTGAAAAACTGTTTTTT
-	TRBV24-1	-	TRBJ2-3	CATSEYTDTQYF	TGTGCCACCAGTGAGTACACAGATACGCAGTATTTT
TRBD1	TRBV27	-	TRBJ1-2	CASSRTGTGDRSYGYTF	TGTGCCAGCAGTCGAACCGGGACAGGGGATCGGAGCTATGGCTACACCTTC
-	TRBV20-1	-	TRBJ1-2	CSASSGTLFF	TGCAGTGCTAGTTCAGGGACACTTTTTTTC
-	TRBV27	-	TRBJ1-1	CASRIGQRINTEAFF	TGTGCCAGCAGAATCGGACAGAGGATTAACACTGAAGCTTTCTTT
-	TRBV9	-	TRBJ1-3	CASSVSGGNTIYF	TGTGCCAGCAGCGTCTCCGGTGGAAACACCATATATTTT
-	TRBV11-3	once	TRBJ1-1	CASSLRTEAFF	TGTGCCAGCAGCTTACGCACTGAAGCTTTCTTT
TRBD1	TRBV15	-	TRBJ2-3	CATSTNRGVTDTQYF	TGTGCCACCAGCACCAACAGGGGGGTCACAGATACGCAGTATTTT
TRBD2	TRBV12-5	-	TRBJ2-1	CASGLVLAGVVNARGSEQFF	TGTGCTAGTGGTTTGGTTTTAGCGGGGGTCGTTAACGCGCGGGGGAGTGAGCAGTTCTTC
-	TRBV6-1	-	TRBJ2-7	CASSEMGAVSYEQYF	TGTGCCAGCAGTGAAATGGGGGCAGTCTCCTACGAGCAGTACTTC
TRBD1	TRBV7-8	-	TRBJ1-5	CASSLEGALSNQPQHF	TGTGCCAGCAGCTTAGAGGGGGCTCTTAGCAATCAGCCCCAGCATTTT
-	TRBV11-2	-	TRBJ2-7	CASSLDWARATYEQYF	TGTGCCAGCAGCTTAGATTGGGCCAGGGCCACCTACGAGCAGTACTTC
-	TRBV29-1	-	TRBJ2-7	CSVSSGYEQYF	TGCAGCGTGTCAAGCGGCTACGAGCAGTACTTC
-	TRBV29-1	few	TRBJ2-1	CSVDSGSQGNEQFF	TGCAGCGTTGATTCCGGGAGCCAAGGCAATGAGCAGTTCTTC
TRBD1	TRBV20-1	-	TRBJ1-1	CSASQATGGLEAFF	TGCAGTGCTAGTCAGGCGACAGGGGGCCTCGAAGCTTTCTTT
TRBD2	TRBV2	-	TRBJ2-5	CASSPRAGQGTQYF	TGTGCCAGCAGTCCGCGAGCGGGGCAGGGGACCCAGTACTTC
-	TRBV28	-	TRBJ1-2	CASRPLGGNYGYTF	TGTGCCAGCAGGCCCCTAGGGGGAAACTATGGCTACACCTTC
-	TRBV4-1	-	TRBJ1-1	CASSQEQGRDTEAFF	TGCGCCAGCAGCCAAGAGCAGGGTCGGGACACTGAAGCTTTCTTT
-	TRBV11-3	-	TRBJ2-1	CASSLDLYNEQFF	TGTGCCAGCAGCTTAGACCTGTACAATGAGCAGTTCTTC
TRBD2	TRBV7-8	-	TRBJ2-1	CASRVSGRGDEQFF	TGTGCCAGCAGGGTTAGCGGGAGGGGGGATGAGCAGTTCTTC
-	TRBV28	-	TRBJ2-7	CASSLRGFEQYF	TGTGCCAGCAGTTTGCGGGGTTTCGAGCAGTACTTC
TRBD1	TRBV6-6	-	TRBJ1-1	CASSLGQGHTEAFF	TGTGCCAGCAGTTTGGGACAGGGACACACTGAAGCTTTCTTT
-	TRBV9	-	TRBJ1-3	CASSGTNLGGNTIYF	TGTGCCAGCAGCGGAACAAATCTTGGTGGAAACACCATATATTTT
-	TRBV6-1	once	TRBJ1-4	CASSDNSGANEKLFF	TGTGCCAGCAGTGATAACAGCGGCGCTAATGAAAAACTGTTTTTT
TRBD1	TRBV18	once	TRBJ1-2	CASSPRDTGAAYGYTF	TGTGCCAGCTCACCACGGGACACAGGGGCGGCCTATGGCTACACCTTC
TRBD2	TRBV27	-	TRBJ2-4	CASRMTGGKNIQYF	TGTGCCAGCAGGATGACGGGGGGCAAAAACATTCAGTACTTC
-	TRBV18	-	TRBJ1-5	CASSPDQADYSNQPQHF	TGTGCCAGCTCACCAGATCAGGCAGATTATAGCAATCAGCCCCAGCATTTT
TRBD2	TRBV5-1	-	TRBJ2-1	CASKYGTSYNEQFF	TGCGCCAGCAAATACGGGACTAGTTACAATGAGCAGTTCTTC
TRBD1	TRBV6-5	-	TRBJ2-2	CASNRGPNTGELFF	TGTGCCAGCAACAGGGGGCCGAACACCGGGGAGCTGTTTTTT
-	TRBV19	-	TRBJ2-1	CASSIGPYSGEQFF	TGTGCCAGTAGTATAGGCCCCTACTCGGGAGAGCAGTTCTTC
TRBD1	TRBV7-9	-	TRBJ2-6	CASSLGGQGRSLGANVLTF	TGTGCCAGCAGCTTAGGGGGACAGGGGAGATCTCTGGGAGCCAACGTCCTGACTTTC